Detailed here is one T cell receptor beta chain. The sample comes from a study of blood T cell repertoires in COVID-19. Across the study: Spain, Italy and the United States supplied samples that represented acute and convalescent COVID-19. T cells, B-cell-depleted T cells, or PBMCs provided the cDNA or gDNA that served as material.

Germline assignment: CDR1 MNHEY and CDR2 SVGAGI. The CDR3 contains 14 residues. With 0 bases removed from V and 1 base from J, the gap between germline ends came to 6 bases. Per the authors' pipeline: Nucleated cell number was recorded as an estimate derived from reference gene primer amplification. Sequencing used immunoSEQ multiplex PCR; TCRdb keeps in-frame clones, though not all of them. Clone size and the V and J calls come from that table; the DNA yielded D and trimming. The sample holds about 76,000 clones, around nine tenths seen once. This sequence was found in a man between 50 and 59 years old with active COVID-19. Sequenced input: peripheral blood. The chain recombines TRBV6-5 with TRBJ1-1, with D unclear. The CDR3 sequence: CASSYSAGNTEAFF. The CDR3 nucleotides are TGTGCCAGCAGTTACTCGGCAGGGAACACTGAAGCTTTCTTT.